This T cell receptor (beta chain) was found in a study of vaccination and CD4 T cells after COVID-19. Study-wide background: Convalescent persons amounted to six males plus four females, two of whom were Hispanic. The stimulating agents, overlapping spike peptides, came from SARS-CoV-2, HCoV-NL63, HCoV-OC43 and HCoV-229E.

The assay that was used to sequence DNA from cultured CD4+ T cells was the Oncomine TCR Beta short-read assay. Via MiXCR, TCRdb re-called the PCR reads, giving one row per CDR3 protein. The table records approximately 17,000 distinct CDR3 sequences, about 53% of them present only once. Germline values: CDR1 LGHNA, CDR2 YNFKEQ. V shed 0 bases and J shed 5 bases, with 10 bases lying between them. This CDR3 is built from 14 residues. As concerns this clonotype: The target antigen is unknown.

Treatment indicated: approximately 11-day PBMC culture with coronavirus spike peptide pools or control peptides (ViraFEST assay). ViraFEST stimulated the growth of antigen-specific T cells using peptide pools and subsequently profiled their TCRs by sequencing. The sequence derives from a human donor who had recovered from COVID-19. The material sequenced was CD4+ T cells from blood, cultured in vitro. V usage is TRBV4-2 and J usage is TRBJ2-5, with D tentatively TRBD2 (6 bases). This CDR3 is CASSQERAGETQYF. CDR3 in DNA: TGTGCCAGCAGCCAAGAAAGGGCGGGGGAGACCCAGTACTTC.